The 10 T cell receptor beta chains below were found in one sample sequenced in a study of blood T cell repertoires in COVID-19. Repertoires were generated with immunoSEQ multiplex PCR, while TCRdb's copy carries only in-frame clones and drops some. The sample carries about 300,000 clones, 80% to 90% recorded once. Specimen: PBMCs or T cells enriched from blood (not recorded which). Source of these receptors: a woman in her late teens or twenties who had recovered from COVID-19.

For the CDR3, the DNA is TGTGCCAGCAGCCCTTTGGGGAGGGGAAGCCCCGAATGGGCTTTCTTT. This codes for CASSPLGRGSPEWAFF. This rearrangement joins TRBV2 to TRBJ1-1, with D possibly being TRBD1 (5 bases). The V and J ends lost 6 bases and 11 bases respectively, with 28 bases between them. CDR3 length: 16 amino acids. Germline-derived CDR1 and CDR2 are SNHLY and FYNNEI.

The V call is TRBV12-5, the J call TRBJ1-2; a weak D match, TRBD1 (5 bases). In germline, CDR1 is LGHNT, CDR2 FRNRAP. CDR3 length: 13 amino acids. V was shortened by 6 bases and J by 7 bases, with 15 bases between the two germline ends. The CDR3 coding sequence is TGTGCTAGTGGCATCGGACACTCAGGTGGCTACACCTTC. Residues: CASGIGHSGGYTF.

The V gene is TRBV20-1, the J gene TRBJ1-2, with unresolved D. Germline CDR1 is DFQATT and CDR2 is SNEGSKA (reference sequence). This CDR3 comprises 12 residues. V lost 3 bases and J lost 3, with 8 bases in between. The CDR3 DNA sequence: TGCAGTGCTAGTTACGGGGACTATGGCTACACCTTC. Amino acids: CSASYGDYGYTF.

V usage is TRBV30 and J usage is TRBJ2-6, with 8 bases that match TRBD1. The CDR3 sequence is 16 residues long. V trimming: 2 bases; J trimming: 3 bases; junction bases outside the gene matches: 6. CDR1 is GTSNPN, CDR2 SVGIG, per germline (reference sequence). The CDR3 region is CAWSSGGAGGANVLTF. CDR3 DNA: TGTGCCTGGAGTTCAGGGGGCGCGGGTGGGGCCAACGTCCTGACTTTC.

The chain joins TRBV7-9 to TRBJ2-3; 7 positions agree with TRBD1. This CDR3 spans 15 amino acids. The V gene's germline CDR1 is SEHNR and CDR2 FQNEAQ (reference sequence). V lost 5 bases to trimming and J lost 2 bases; unmatched junction nucleotides: 7. In DNA form, the CDR3 reads TGTGCCAGCAGCCGGGCCACAGGGGACACAGATACGCAGTATTTT. This sequence encodes CASSRATGDTDTQYF.

The chain combines TRBV6-1 with TRBJ2-5, with 13 nucleotides matching TRBD2. The J segment lost 1 base and the V segment lost 1 base, leaving 0 bases of the junction unmatched. Looked up from germline, CDR1 is MNHNS and CDR2 is SASEGT. This CDR3 contains 16 residues. The CDR3 DNA follows: TGTGCCAGCAGTGAAGGGACTAGCGGGGGCCAAGAGACCCAGTACTTC. It yields the protein CASSEGTSGGQETQYF.

The rearrangement joins TRBV7-6 to TRBJ2-3; 12 bases match TRBD2. Germline assignment: CDR1 SGHVS and CDR2 FNYEAQ. CDR3 length: 18 amino acids. V was pared by 4 bases and J by 5 bases, with 13 bases of the junction left unmatched. CDR3 in DNA: TGTGCCAGCAGCTCGGCCTGGGCTAGCGGGAGGGCCAGAGATACGCAGTATTTT. Protein: CASSSAWASGRARDTQYF. Complete variable domain (other parts from reference TRBV7-6 and TRBJ2-3): GAGVSQSPRYKVTKRGQDVALRCDPISGHVSLYWYRQALGQGPEFLTYFNYEAQQDKSGLPNDRFSAERPEGSISTLTIQRTEQRDSAMYRCASSSAWASGRARDTQYFGPGTRLTVL.

With regard to this clone: Other nucleotide sequences from this sample produce the same CDR3. The V gene is TRBV5-1, the J gene TRBJ1-1, with 7 nucleotides matching TRBD1. Germline values: CDR1 SGHRS, CDR2 YFSETQ. CDR3 size: 14 residues. The trim removed 2 bases at V and 1 base at J, leaving 2 bases unmatched. The CDR3 bases are TGCGCCAGCAGCTTAGGGACAGCGAACACTGAAGCTTTCTTT. Protein: CASSLGTANTEAFF.

This sequence joins TRBV7-9 and TRBJ2-2; 10 bases line up with TRBD2. Germline V gene sequence: CDR1 SEHNR, CDR2 FQNEAQ (reference sequence). The CDR3 runs to 15 residues. With V trimmed by 5 bases and J by 5 bases, 5 bases remained unmatched. This CDR3 reads CASSRSGGQTGELFF. In DNA, the CDR3 is TGTGCCAGCAGCCGTAGCGGGGGGCAAACCGGGGAGCTGTTTTTT.

The chain joins TRBV6-4 to TRBJ1-1; 8 nucleotides align to TRBD1. With 6 bases clipped from V and 3 bases from J, the junction kept 3 bases outside the gene matches. The germline V gene encodes CDR1 MRHNA and CDR2 SNTAGT. The CDR3 has 13 amino acids. In nucleotides, the CDR3 is TGTGCCAGCAGACTACAGGGGGACACTGAAGCTTTCTTT. Translated, it gives CASRLQGDTEAFF.